A single sample is the source of the 24 T cell receptor beta chains below, sequenced in a study of T cells after yellow fever vaccination. MiXCR, applied by TCRdb to the 5' RACE reads, yields one record per CDR3 protein. The data hold hundreds of thousands of distinct CDR3 sequences, with around 5.2% observed a single time. Here the sequenced sample was CD4+ T cells sorted from PBMCs, taken on the day of the yellow fever booster vaccination. These receptors all come from a man aged 18 to 35 who received the YFV17D yellow fever vaccine.

This clonotype showed up many times. The chain combines TRBV4-3 with TRBJ1-1; weak D call: TRBD1 (6 bases). Germline V gene sequence: CDR1 LGHNA, CDR2 YSLEER. The V end was cut by 6 bases, the J end by 1 base, with 9 bases between. The CDR3 is made up of 13 amino acids. CDR3 DNA: TGCGCCAGCAGAGTGACAGGGAACACTGAAGCTTTCTTT. Translation gives CASRVTGNTEAFF.

The chain employs TRBV6-6 and TRBJ2-7; D is uncertain. V was cut by 0 bases and J by 4 bases, with 10 bases left in between. Germline loops: CDR1 MNHNY, CDR2 SVGAGI (reference sequence). CDR3 length: 14 residues. In DNA form, the CDR3 reads TGTGCCAGCAGTTACTCGAAGAGCCGTTACGAGCAGTACGTC. Its protein is CASSYSKSRYEQYV.

This clonotype has just a few counts. Here the CDR3 reads CASSWGDTGELFF. CDR3 nucleotides: TGTGCCAGCAGTTGGGGGGACACCGGGGAGCTGTTTTTT. The chain is built from TRBV12-3 or TRBV12-4 and TRBJ2-2; D perhaps matches TRBD2 (6 bases). This CDR3 has 13 amino acids. The germline V and J ends were trimmed by 4 bases and 3 bases, with 6 bases remaining between them.

With regard to this clonotype: Given a much more abundant clone one base away, this may be a read error. This chain links TRBV5-1 with TRBJ1-6; TRBD1 is a possible D gene (5 bases). Deletions cut 3 bases from V and 7 bases from J, with 11 bases between. Germline V gene sequence: CDR1 SGHRS, CDR2 YFSETQ. The CDR3 contains 14 residues. The CDR3 nucleotides read TGCGCCAGCAGCTCGGGGCAGGCCAATTCACCCCTCCACTTT. This sequence encodes CASSSGQANSPLHF.

This chain uses TRBV12-3 or TRBV12-4 with TRBJ1-5; the D is unclear. The CDR3 sequence is 14 residues long. Trimming stripped 8 bases from V and 0 bases from J, with 11 bases between. The CDR3 region has the DNA TGTGCCAGCGCCTATGTCAATAGCAATCAGCCCCAGCATTTT. This codes for CASAYVNSNQPQHF.

At least ten counts were recorded for this clonotype. V gene TRBV7-7 combines with J gene TRBJ2-5, with TRBD1 matching 12 bases. The germline V gene encodes CDR1 SSHAT and CDR2 FNYEAQ (reference sequence). The CDR3 has 16 residues. J was trimmed by 5 bases and V by 5 bases; bases with no gene match: 9. In nucleotides, the CDR3 is TGTGCCAGCAGCAATACCGGGACAGGGGGCACGGAGACCCAGTACTTC. Translated, it gives CASSNTGTGGTETQYF.

This clonotype was seen only a few times. This chain connects TRBV6-2 or TRBV6-3 to TRBJ1-2; 9 bases fit TRBD1. The CDR3 has 15 residues. The germline V gene has CDR1 MNHEY and CDR2 SVGEGT. Losses at the gene ends were 4 bases for V and 8 bases for J; bases not matched to a gene: 11. The CDR3 here is CASSSRGQGIGGYTF. As DNA, the CDR3 is TGTGCCAGCAGTTCGCGAGGACAGGGGATAGGAGGCTACACCTTC.

This clonotype was seen a few times. This rearrangement joins TRBV25-1 to TRBJ2-7, with D perhaps TRBD2 (6 bases). Germline V gives CDR1 MGHDK, CDR2 SYGVNS. Trimming took 5 bases from V and 2 from J, leaving 19 bases between them. The CDR3 has 16 amino acids. The CDR3 here is CASSPGGGTGTYEQYF. In DNA, the CDR3 is TGTGCCAGCAGTCCCGGTGGGGGGACGGGAACCTACGAGCAGTACTTC.

This clonotype was found a few times. J is TRBJ1-1 and V is TRBV2; tentative D call: TRBD1 (6 bases). The CDR3 is made up of 14 amino acids. V dropped 4 bases and J dropped 6 bases, with 15 bases sitting between them. CDR1 is SNHLY, CDR2 FYNNEI, per germline. CDR3 sequence: CASSALRGSSEAFF. The CDR3 DNA follows: TGTGCCAGCAGTGCCCTCAGGGGAAGCTCTGAAGCTTTCTTT.

The V gene is TRBV28, the J gene TRBJ2-4; no clear D. Germline CDR1 MDHEN, CDR2 SYDVKM. The ends were cut back, 5 bases at V and 4 bases at J, with 15 bases in the middle. CDR3 length: 15 amino acids. The chain's CDR3 is CASSPGAGRKNIQYF. The CDR3 nucleotides are TGTGCCAGCAGTCCCGGTGCCGGGCGAAAAAACATTCAGTACTTC.

The chain joins TRBV20-1 to TRBJ1-2, with D possibly being TRBD1 (5 bases). V was cut by 5 bases and J by 8 bases, with 21 bases left in between. The CDR3 sequence is 14 residues long. The V gene's germline CDR1 is DFQATT and CDR2 SNEGSKA (reference sequence). The CDR3 protein is CSARNRGGVKGYTF. The DNA for the CDR3 is TGCAGTGCTCGAAACCGGGGGGGAGTGAAGGGCTACACCTTC.

V usage is TRBV28 and J usage is TRBJ2-3, with D maybe TRBD2 (7 bases). CDR3 length: 14 amino acids. CDR1 and CDR2 from the germline V gene are MDHEN and SYDVKM. V was trimmed by 8 bases and J by 5 bases, leaving 17 bases between them. CDR3 in amino acids: CASFRGAAGDTQYF. The CDR3 region has the DNA TGTGCCAGCTTCCGGGGGGCTGCCGGAGATACGCAGTATTTT. Looking up the rest from reference TRBV28 and TRBJ2-3 gives the full variable domain: DVKVTQSSRYLVKRTGEKVFLECVQDMDHENMFWYRQDPGLGLRLIYFSYDVKMKEKGDIPEGYSVSREKKERFSLILESASTNQTSMYLCASFRGAAGDTQYFGPGTRLTVL.

The J gene is TRBJ2-1, the V gene TRBV2, with D possibly matching TRBD2 (6 bases). V was cut by 6 bases and J by 6 bases, with 18 bases left in between. The CDR3 runs to 15 residues. CDR1 and CDR2 (germline): SNHLY, FYNNEI. CDR3 sequence reads: CASRGSGGLVNEQFF. The CDR3 nucleotides read TGTGCCAGCAGGGGGTCTGGGGGGTTGGTCAATGAGCAGTTCTTC.

This clonotype was seen at least ten times. One end of the junction varies from germline; a read error may be responsible. This chain links TRBV5-1 with TRBJ2-6; perhaps TRBD2 as D (6 bases). From germline, CDR1 is SGHRS and CDR2 YFSETQ. The CDR3 sequence is 15 residues long. CDR3 loop: CASSLGGAGANVLTF. The CDR3 nucleotides are TGTGCCAGCAGCTTAGGAGGGGCTGGGGCCAACGTCCTGACTTTC.

This clonotype showed up just a few times. The J gene is TRBJ1-6, the V gene TRBV20-1, with 11 bases identical to TRBD1. This CDR3 has 22 amino acids. The J segment lost 5 bases and the V segment lost 0 bases, leaving 21 bases of the junction unmatched. In germline, CDR1 is DFQATT, CDR2 SNEGSKA (reference sequence). The DNA of the CDR3 is TGCAGTGCTAGAGATATCCACGGCCCGGACAGGGGGCTTATTGGGGATAATTCACCCCTCCACTTT. Its translation: CSARDIHGPDRGLIGDNSPLHF.

This clonotype was picked up a small number of times. This chain connects TRBV30 to TRBJ2-3; D is unclear. Germline V gene sequence: CDR1 GTSNPN, CDR2 SVGIG (reference sequence). Trimming shortened V by 5 bases and J by 5 bases, and 8 bases separated the two germline ends. The CDR3 is made up of 11 amino acids. The CDR3 nucleotides read TGTGCCTGGGAAACTAAAGATACGCAGTATTTT. This translates into CAWETKDTQYF.

In this sample, this clonotype turned up a few times. The chain combines TRBV15 with TRBJ1-1, with unresolved D. From germline, CDR1 is LNHNV and CDR2 YYDKDF (reference sequence). V lost 6 bases and J 2 bases, leaving 10 bases between the germline ends. The CDR3 contains 13 residues. The DNA of the CDR3 is TGTGCCACCAGTTCAGAGGTAAACACTGAAGCTTTCTTT. It encodes CATSSEVNTEAFF.

The table lists this clonotype with many counts. This chain links TRBV5-5 with TRBJ2-7, with TRBD1 identical over 7 bases. This CDR3 is 12 amino acids long. V dropped 6 bases and J dropped 4; count of bases not matched to a gene: 4. The germline gives CDR1 SGHKS, CDR2 YYEKEE (reference sequence). CDR3 residues: CASMGQPYEQYV. CDR3 DNA sequence: TGTGCCAGCATGGGACAGCCGTACGAGCAGTACGTC.

This clonotype was recorded at least ten times. The chain has TRBV7-8 and TRBJ1-2, with D tentatively TRBD1 (5 bases). The CDR3 spans 15 residues. Trimming stripped 6 bases from V and 7 bases from J, with 21 bases between. The germline V gene has CDR1 SGHVS and CDR2 FQNEAQ. The CDR3 DNA is TGTGCCAGCAGTACTACAGGTTCCCGCGTGCGTGGCTACACCTTC. Amino acids: CASSTTGSRVRGYTF.

This clonotype was counted ten times or more. The V call is TRBV3-1, the J call TRBJ2-7; either TRBD1 or TRBD2 may supply D (5 bases each). The CDR3 is 15 residues long. The germline V gene encodes CDR1 LGHDT and CDR2 YNNKEL (reference sequence). Trimming pared 8 bases from V and 4 bases from J, leaving 21 bases between. In DNA form, the CDR3 reads TGTGCCAGCTCGTCCCCCGGGACGGCTTTTTACGAGCAGTACTTC. It translates to CASSSPGTAFYEQYF.

The chain is built from TRBV5-6 and TRBJ2-1; tentatively, D is TRBD2 (7 bases). Germline V gene sequence: CDR1 SGHDT, CDR2 YYEEEE. V lost 2 bases to trimming and J lost 5 bases, with 17 bases between them. The CDR3 runs to 16 residues. CDR3: CASSFVSRGGDNEQFF. CDR3 coding DNA: TGTGCCAGCAGCTTCGTCTCGAGGGGGGGCGACAATGAGCAGTTCTTC.

Ten or more counts support this clonotype. This chain links TRBV20-1 with TRBJ2-3; TRBD2 agrees at 12 bases. CDR3 length equals 17 residues. Germline CDR1 reads DFQATT; CDR2 reads SNEGSKA (reference sequence). J gave up 4 bases and V 6 bases, and 14 bases lay outside the gene matches. CDR3 loop: CSAEVPLAGGPADTQYF. The CDR3 nucleotides are TGCAGTGCCGAAGTACCCCTAGCGGGGGGGCCCGCAGATACGCAGTATTTT.

This clonotype was detected many times. This chain uses TRBV12-3 or TRBV12-4 with TRBJ1-3; D ambiguous. The CDR3 spans 16 residues. The ends were cut back, 1 base at V and 0 bases at J, with 10 bases in the middle. The CDR3, as DNA: TGTGCCAGCAGTTTAGTAGGGCGCAGCTCTGGAAACACCATATATTTT. Translation: CASSLVGRSSGNTIYF.

This clonotype occurred a few times. The chain carries TRBV20-1 and TRBJ1-2; D unclear. Germline CDR1 is DFQATT and CDR2 is SNEGSKA (reference sequence). The CDR3 contains 14 residues. V was shortened by 0 bases and J by 8 bases, with 16 bases between the two germline ends. The CDR3 DNA is TGCAGTGCTAGAGATCTACTGAACCCCCGAGGCTACACCTTC. Translated, it gives CSARDLLNPRGYTF.